These 9 T cell receptor beta chains originate from one sample sequenced in a study of T cell responses to AZD1222 COVID-19 vaccine. Generated by immunoSEQ multiplex PCR, the TCRdb table keeps only in-frame clones and is missing some. The sample includes 100,000 to 150,000 clones, roughly 88% seen only once; the top ten take 0.9% to 1.2%. The input for sequencing was peripheral blood, taken 28 days after the second AZD1222 dose. These receptors came from an adult who received the AZD1222 COVID-19 vaccine.

The chain uses TRBV28 and TRBJ1-6; D remains ambiguous. Between the trimmed V and J ends, which lost 3 bases and 5 bases, there was a span of 8 bases. Looked up from germline, CDR1 is MDHEN and CDR2 is SYDVKM. The CDR3 covers 14 residues. Here the CDR3 DNA reads TGTGCCAGCAGTTTTGTACAGAATAATTCACCCCTCCACTTT. Amino acid sequence: CASSFVQNNSPLHF.

To note about this clone: At the DNA level, this CDR3 is encoded by other sequences in the same sample as well. The V gene is TRBV19, the J gene TRBJ1-5; a possible D gene is TRBD1 (6 bases). Germline assignment: CDR1 LNHDA and CDR2 SQIVND (reference sequence). This CDR3 spans 15 amino acids. V was shortened by 0 bases and J by 2 bases, with 8 bases between the two germline ends. DNA for the CDR3: TGTGCCAGTAGTATAGATCGGGGGCGCAATCAGCCCCAGCATTTT. Protein product: CASSIDRGRNQPQHF.

This chain connects TRBV7-9 to TRBJ2-5; TRBD1 agrees at 9 bases. V dropped 4 bases and J dropped 5; count of bases not matched to a gene: 5. Germline CDR1 reads SEHNR; CDR2 reads FQNEAQ (reference sequence). CDR3 length equals 14 residues. CDR3 bases: TGTGCCAGCAGCTCGGACAGGGGAATGGAGACCCAGTACTTC. Residues: CASSSDRGMETQYF.

CDR3 in DNA: TGTGCCAGCAGGCGGGTGGGGATCTACGAGCAGTACTTC. Translated: CASRRVGIYEQYF. This chain connects TRBV12-3 or TRBV12-4 to TRBJ2-7, with D perhaps matching TRBD2 (5 bases). CDR3 length: 13 residues. Between the trimmed V and J ends, which lost 6 bases and 3 bases, there was a span of 12 bases.

As to this clone: A junction boundary mismatches the germline segment, possibly from a read error. V and J are TRBV2 and TRBJ2-7; D unclear. The CDR3 runs 12 residues. Germline V lookup: CDR1 SNHLY, CDR2 FYNNEI. The DNA of the CDR3 is TGTGCCAGCAGGGAAGAAACCTACGAGCAGTACTTC. Translation gives CASREETYEQYF.

V usage is TRBV28 and J usage is TRBJ2-7; D may match TRBD1 or TRBD2 (7 bases each). The CDR3 consists of 18 residues. Germline-derived CDR1 and CDR2 are MDHEN and SYDVKM. Trimming pared 3 bases from V and 3 bases from J, leaving 24 bases between. The CDR3 protein is CASSFSTGRVRRDYEQYF. The CDR3 nucleotides are TGTGCCAGCAGTTTCTCGACAGGGAGGGTGAGAAGGGACTACGAGCAGTACTTC.

The genes are TRBV28 and TRBJ2-5; 11 nucleotides line up with TRBD2. From germline, CDR1 is MDHEN and CDR2 SYDVKM. The CDR3 has 14 amino acids. Losses at the gene ends were 6 bases for V and 5 bases for J; bases not matched to a gene: 5. The CDR3 region has the DNA TGTGCCAGCAGCTCTAGCGGGAGGTGGGAGACCCAGTACTTC. This codes for CASSSSGRWETQYF.

The table lists this clone with a count of one. CDR3 nucleotide sequence: TGTGCCAGTAGTATAGATCTCTGGAGAGGGGAAGCTTTCTTT. It specifies CASSIDLWRGEAFF. The chain carries TRBV19 and TRBJ1-1; no clear D. The germline CDR1 and CDR2 sequences are LNHDA and SQIVND (reference sequence). The V and J ends lost 0 bases and 8 bases respectively, with 13 bases between them. CDR3 length: 14 residues.

The J gene is TRBJ2-2, the V gene TRBV10-3; 13 bases map to TRBD2. The CDR3 is 15 amino acids. Germline V gene lookup returns CDR1 ENHRY and CDR2 SYGVKD. The junction had 8 bases not matched to a gene; V was cut back by 10 bases and J by 6 bases. CDR3 in DNA: TGTGCCACCCAAGACGGACTAGCGGGAGCCGGGGAGCTGTTTTTT. This encodes CATQDGLAGAGELFF.